This TCR beta chain was captured in a study of blood T cell repertoires in COVID-19. In the study overall: From the United States, Italy and Spain came samples of acute and convalescent COVID-19. Sources were T cells, B-cell-depleted T cells, or PBMCs; the material itself was cDNA or gDNA.

Study processing details: Estimates of nucleated cell counts were drawn from the amplification of reference gene primers. Profiled with immunoSEQ multiplex PCR; TCRdb holds only in-frame clones, not every one. V and J calls and clone size are those listed in that table; D and trimming were worked out from the DNA. Of 99,000 or so clones listed, under 80% are singletons. V trimming: 1 base; J trimming: 7 bases; junction bases outside the gene matches: 5. The CDR3 covers 15 residues. Germline lookup yields CDR1 MGHRA and CDR2 YSYEKL. The source is an older woman with acute or convalescent COVID-19. Material for sequencing was peripheral blood. The chain uses TRBV4-1 and TRBJ2-1; the match to TRBD1 covers 9 bases. Here the CDR3 reads CASSQAGQGRNEQFF. CDR3 coding DNA: TGCGCCAGCAGCCAAGCCGGACAGGGGCGAAATGAGCAGTTCTTC.